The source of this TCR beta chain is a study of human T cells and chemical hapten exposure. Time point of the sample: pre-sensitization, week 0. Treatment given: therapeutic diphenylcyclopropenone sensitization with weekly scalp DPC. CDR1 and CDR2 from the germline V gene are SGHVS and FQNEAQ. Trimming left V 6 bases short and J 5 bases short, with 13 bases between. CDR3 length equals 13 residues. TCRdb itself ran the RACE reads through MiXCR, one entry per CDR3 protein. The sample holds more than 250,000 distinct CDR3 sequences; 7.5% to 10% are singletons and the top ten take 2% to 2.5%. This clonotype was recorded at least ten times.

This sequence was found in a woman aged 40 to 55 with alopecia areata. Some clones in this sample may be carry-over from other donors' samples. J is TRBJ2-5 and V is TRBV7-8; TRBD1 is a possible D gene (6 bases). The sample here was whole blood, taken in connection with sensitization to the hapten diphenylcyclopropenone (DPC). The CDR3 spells CASRRFRGETQYF. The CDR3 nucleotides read TGTGCCAGCAGGCGTTTTAGGGGGGAGACCCAGTACTTC. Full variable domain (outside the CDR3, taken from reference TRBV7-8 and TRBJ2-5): GAGVSQSPRYKVAKRGQDVALRCDPISGHVSLFWYQQALGQGPEFLTYFQNEAQLDKSGLPSDRFFAERPEGSVSTLKIQRTQQEDSAVYLCASRRFRGETQYFGPGTRLLVL.